This TCR beta chain was found in a study of regulatory T cells in long-lasting Graves disease. This sample's time point: newly diagnosed GD, antithyroid drugs for less than 3 months. RNA extracted from PBMCs served as the sequencing template. This clonotype has ten or more counts. Germline-derived CDR1 and CDR2 are WNHNN and SYGVQD (reference sequence). V was cut by 6 bases and J by 4 bases, with 16 bases left in between. The CDR3 extends over 16 amino acids. Libraries of TCR beta came from iRepertoire HTBI primers plus Arm-PCR of CDR3 regions. TCRdb processed the multiplex PCR reads anew with MiXCR; each CDR3 protein has one entry. The repertoire consists of roughly 430,000 distinct CDR3 sequences, with roughly 17% occurring once and the leading ten covering approximately 11%. In addition, the sample was reused for a study of T cells in Graves' hyperthyroidism and ophthalmopathy.

This sequence was found in a woman aged 25-40 years with Graves disease. The chain recombines TRBV10-1 with TRBJ2-6; D is ambiguous. The sample in question was peripheral blood mononuclear cells (PBMCs), obtained at new diagnosis, from a patient treated with antithyroid drugs. CDR3: CASRLVEAWGANVLTF. CDR3 bases: TGCGCCAGCAGGTTGGTCGAGGCGTGGGGGGCCAACGTCCTGACTTTC.